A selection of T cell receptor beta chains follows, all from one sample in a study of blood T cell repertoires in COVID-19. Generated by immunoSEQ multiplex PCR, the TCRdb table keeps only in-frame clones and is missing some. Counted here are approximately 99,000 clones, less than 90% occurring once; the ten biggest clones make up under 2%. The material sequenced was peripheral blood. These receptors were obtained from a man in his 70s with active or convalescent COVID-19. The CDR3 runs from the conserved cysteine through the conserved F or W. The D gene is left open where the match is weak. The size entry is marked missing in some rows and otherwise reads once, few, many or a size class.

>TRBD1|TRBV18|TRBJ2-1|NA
CASSPLGQGTYNEQFF
TGTGCCAGCTCACCACTGGGACAGGGGACCTACAATGAGCAGTTCTTC
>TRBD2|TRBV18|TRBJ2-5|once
CASSGLAGGPSETQYF
TGTGCCAGCTCAGGCCTAGCGGGGGGGCCTTCGGAGACCCAGTACTTC
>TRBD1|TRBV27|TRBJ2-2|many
CASSLGDRGSLASGELFF
TGTGCCAGCAGTTTAGGGGACAGGGGGAGCCTAGCGTCCGGGGAGCTGTTTTTT
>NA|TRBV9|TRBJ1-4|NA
CASTPTPEKLFF
TGTGCCAGCACGCCCACTCCTGAAAAACTGTTTTTT
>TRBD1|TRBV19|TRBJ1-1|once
CASSSRDRGLNTEAFF
TGTGCCAGTAGTTCACGAGACAGGGGTTTGAACACTGAAGCTTTCTTT
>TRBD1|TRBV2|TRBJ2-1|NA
CASSTGAFKGSYNEQFF
TGTGCCAGCAGCACAGGGGCGTTTAAGGGCTCCTACAATGAGCAGTTCTTC
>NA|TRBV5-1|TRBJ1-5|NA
CASSLEAGNQPQHF
TGCGCCAGCAGCTTGGAGGCGGGGAATCAGCCCCAGCATTTT
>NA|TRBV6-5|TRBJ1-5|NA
CASSSREAGDQPQHF
TGTGCCAGCAGTTCCAGGGAGGCCGGCGATCAGCCCCAGCATTTT
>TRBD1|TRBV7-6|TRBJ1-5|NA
CASSPGTGGISQPQHF
TGTGCCAGCAGCCCCGGGACAGGGGGGATTAGTCAGCCCCAGCATTTT
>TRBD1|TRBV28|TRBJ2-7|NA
CASSPSPGQGYEQYF
TGTGCCAGCAGTCCATCTCCGGGACAGGGGTACGAGCAGTACTTC
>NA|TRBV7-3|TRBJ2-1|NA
CASNQQGGLTEQFF
TGTGCCAGCAACCAACAGGGTGGGCTTACTGAGCAGTTCTTC
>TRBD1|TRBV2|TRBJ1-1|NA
CASSLQGVRNTEAFF
TGTGCCAGCAGTTTACAGGGGGTAAGGAACACTGAAGCTTTCTTT
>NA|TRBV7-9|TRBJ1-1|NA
CASSRPDSTEAFF
TGTGCCAGCAGCCGCCCAGACAGCACTGAAGCTTTCTTT
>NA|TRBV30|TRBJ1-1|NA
CAWSGGRGLVSTEAFF
TGTGCCTGGAGTGGGGGTCGAGGGCTGGTGAGCACTGAAGCTTTCTTT
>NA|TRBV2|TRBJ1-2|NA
CASSDGGVYGYTF
TGTGCCAGCAGTGATGGCGGGGTTTATGGCTACACCTTC
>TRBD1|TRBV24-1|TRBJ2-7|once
CATSDSNTDRDEQYF
TGTGCCACCAGTGATTCGAACACAGACAGGGACGAGCAGTACTTC
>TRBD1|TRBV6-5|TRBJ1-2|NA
CASRTPGGAGYGYTF
TGTGCCAGCAGGACCCCAGGGGGCGCGGGCTATGGCTACACCTTC
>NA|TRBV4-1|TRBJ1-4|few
CASSQELGTATNEKLFF
TGCGCCAGCAGCCAAGAGCTGGGTACAGCAACTAATGAAAAACTGTTTTTT
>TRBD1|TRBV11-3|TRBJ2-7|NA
CASSRGDRGYEQYF
TGTGCCAGCAGCCGTGGGGACAGGGGCTACGAGCAGTACTTC
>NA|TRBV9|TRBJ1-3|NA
CASSERAGPLSGNTIYF
TGTGCCAGCAGCGAGAGGGCAGGACCCCTCTCTGGAAACACCATATATTTT
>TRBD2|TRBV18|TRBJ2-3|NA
CASSPPRGEDTDTQYF
TGTGCCAGCTCACCACCTCGGGGGGAGGACACAGATACGCAGTATTTT
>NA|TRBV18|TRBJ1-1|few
CASSLDRNTEAFF
TGTGCCAGCTCACTCGACAGGAACACTGAAGCTTTCTTT
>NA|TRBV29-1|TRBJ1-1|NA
CSGADTGNTEAFF
TGCAGCGGGGCGGATACAGGGAACACTGAAGCTTTCTTT
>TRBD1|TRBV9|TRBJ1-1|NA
CASSVGQGANTEAFF
TGTGCCAGCAGCGTAGGTCAGGGGGCGAACACTGAAGCTTTCTTT
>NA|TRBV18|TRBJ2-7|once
CASSRGSGFVDPSEQYF
TGTGCCAGCTCACGAGGATCAGGGTTTGTCGACCCGAGTGAGCAGTACTTC
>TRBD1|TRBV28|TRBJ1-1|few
CASSGQGTITEAFF
TGTGCCAGCAGCGGACAGGGGACAATCACTGAAGCTTTCTTT
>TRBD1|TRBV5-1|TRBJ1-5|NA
CASSLSPTGEGQPQHF
TGCGCCAGCAGCTTGTCACCCACAGGGGAAGGGCAGCCCCAGCATTTT
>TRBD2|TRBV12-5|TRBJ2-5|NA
CASGTGTSGVAETQYF
TGTGCTAGTGGTACCGGGACTAGCGGGGTAGCGGAGACCCAGTACTTC
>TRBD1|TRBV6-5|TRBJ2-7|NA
CASSSTGTGSYEQYF
TGTGCCAGCAGTTCAACCGGGACAGGGAGCTACGAGCAGTACTTC
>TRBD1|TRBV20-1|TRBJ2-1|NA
CSASPQGVWKQFF
TGCAGTGCTAGTCCCCAGGGGGTTTGGAAGCAGTTCTTC
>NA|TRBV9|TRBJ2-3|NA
CASSAREGTDTQYF
TGTGCCAGCAGCGCCAGGGAGGGCACAGATACGCAGTATTTT
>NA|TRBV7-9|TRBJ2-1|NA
CASSSPVSRNEQFF
TGTGCCAGCAGTTCCCCCGTGTCGAGAAATGAGCAGTTCTTC
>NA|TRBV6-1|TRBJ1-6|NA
CASSEGRAYNSPLHF
TGTGCCAGCAGTGAAGGCAGGGCCTATAATTCACCCCTCCACTTT
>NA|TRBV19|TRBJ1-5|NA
CASNSPGVINQPQHF
TGTGCCAGTAACTCCCCAGGCGTTATCAATCAGCCCCAGCATTTT
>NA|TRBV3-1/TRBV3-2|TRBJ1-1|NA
CASSSRGAVTEAFF
TGTGCCAGCAGCTCGCGGGGGGCGGTCACTGAAGCTTTCTTT
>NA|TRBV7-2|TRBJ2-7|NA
CASSLQAGLSEQYF
TGTGCCAGCAGCTTACAGGCAGGATTGAGCGAGCAGTACTTC
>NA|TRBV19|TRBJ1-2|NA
CASAPGDYGYTF
TGTGCCAGTGCCCCGGGGGACTATGGCTACACCTTC
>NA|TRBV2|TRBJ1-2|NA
CASAISNYGYTF
TGTGCCAGCGCGATTTCTAACTATGGCTACACCTTC